This record covers a single T cell receptor beta chain. Full-length variable regions came from constant-region reverse primers plus semi-nested Nested Universal Primer A PCR. TCRdb re-derived calls from the 5' RACE reads in MiXCR, one entry per CDR3 protein. This sample has tens of thousands of distinct CDR3 sequences; around 28% occur once, and the top ten carry 2% to 2.5%. V gave up 2 bases and J gave up 0 bases, with 15 bases separating them. Per the germline V gene, CDR1 is LGHNA and CDR2 is YNFKEQ. The CDR3 contains 17 residues. The TCR was taken from a female donor with breast cancer. Specimen: naive CD4+ T cells sorted from blood. The subset here: naive CD4+ T cells, CD4+CD45RA+CD25-. V gene TRBV4-2 combines with J gene TRBJ2-3; the D gene is possibly TRBD2 (5 bases). Here the CDR3 DNA reads TGTGCCAGCAGCCAATCCGGAGCTAGCAGAAGCACAGATACGCAGTATTTT. It specifies CASSQSGASRSTDTQYF.